What follows are 15 T cell receptor beta chains derived from one specimen sequenced in a study of T-cell reconstitution after alpha-beta-depleted transplantation in children. Unique molecular identifiers were incorporated when the TCRbeta library was constructed. TCRdb itself ran the PCR reads through MiXCR, one entry per CDR3 protein. The sample includes about a million distinct CDR3 sequences, roughly 29% of them seen just once. This specimen consisted of PBMCs, mostly from graft donor cells, obtained 360 days after TCRalphabeta/CD19-depleted stem cell transplant. Source of these receptors: a boy under two years old who had a stem cell transplant for SCID, so the T cells may come from the graft donor.

This clonotype was counted at least ten times. The gene calls are TRBV7-8 and TRBJ2-3; D not certain. Trimming removed 2 bases from V and 6 bases from J, with 12 bases in between. CDR1 is SGHVS, CDR2 FQNEAQ, per germline. The CDR3 has 14 residues. CDR3 nucleotides: TGTGCCAGCAGCTTATGGCGGTACCGGGATACGCAGTATTTT. Encoded protein: CASSLWRYRDTQYF.

V gene TRBV5-1 combines with J gene TRBJ1-1, with TRBD1 identical over 7 bases. The V segment lost 3 bases and the J segment 1 base; nucleotides outside the gene matches: 6. CDR1 SGHRS and CDR2 YFSETQ come from the germline V gene. The CDR3 has 15 residues. The CDR3 here is CASSSSTGPNTEAFF. CDR3 DNA: TGCGCCAGCAGCTCGTCGACAGGGCCGAACACTGAAGCTTTCTTT.

V gene TRBV15 combines with J gene TRBJ1-1, with D possibly matching TRBD1 (6 bases). The CDR3 sequence is 15 residues long. Germline loops: CDR1 LNHNV, CDR2 YYDKDF (reference sequence). The V end was cut by 4 bases, the J end by 3 bases, with 15 bases between. This chain's CDR3 is CATSTGTIGDTEAFF. DNA of the CDR3: TGTGCCACCAGCACCGGGACAATTGGGGACACTGAAGCTTTCTTT.

The chain uses TRBV28 and TRBJ1-4; D not certain. CDR1 is MDHEN and CDR2 is SYDVKM in the germline V gene. CDR3 length equals 14 residues. V shed 4 bases and J shed 6 bases, with 12 bases lying between them. CDR3 region: CASSSRSADEKLFF. CDR3 bases: TGTGCCAGCAGTTCCAGGTCAGCCGATGAAAAACTGTTTTTT.

This clonotype was seen a handful of times. The V gene is TRBV29-1, the J gene TRBJ2-1; D might be TRBD1 (6 bases). The CDR3 spans 13 residues. V was clipped by 7 bases and J by 3 bases, with 13 bases between them. The germline CDR1 and CDR2 sequences are SQVTM and ANQGSEA. CDR3 bases: TGCAGCGCCACGTCAGGGGTCTACAATGAGCAGTTCTTC. Amino acids: CSATSGVYNEQFF.

This clonotype was recorded a few times. This chain links TRBV7-2 with TRBJ2-1; D not certain. The germline V and J ends were trimmed by 3 bases and 8 bases, with 11 bases remaining between them. The CDR3 length is 13 residues. The germline V gene encodes CDR1 SGHTA and CDR2 FQGNSA. CDR3 sequence: CASSLALWDEQFF. The CDR3 nucleotides are TGTGCCAGCAGCTTGGCACTATGGGATGAGCAGTTCTTC.

The chain employs TRBV11-2 and TRBJ2-2; D call uncertain. Germline V gives CDR1 SGHAT, CDR2 FQNNGV. The CDR3 sequence is 15 residues long. V dropped 6 bases and J dropped 4 bases, with 15 bases sitting between them. CDR3 protein: CASSRRAPGTGELFF. CDR3 DNA: TGTGCCAGCAGTCGACGGGCTCCGGGCACCGGGGAGCTGTTTTTT.

This clonotype showed up just a few times. The rearrangement joins TRBV12-3 or TRBV12-4 to TRBJ2-5; D gene unclear. V shed 3 bases and J shed 2 bases, with 16 bases lying between them. The CDR3 contains 16 residues. CDR3 loop: CASSFRWSGVQETQYF. CDR3 in DNA: TGTGCCAGCAGTTTTAGGTGGAGTGGGGTACAAGAGACCCAGTACTTC.

The DNA of the CDR3 is TGTGCCAGCAGTTTATCTCCCGGGACAGATACGCAGTATTTT. Protein product: CASSLSPGTDTQYF. This chain uses TRBV27 with TRBJ2-3; no clear D gene. CDR1 is MNHEY and CDR2 is SMNVEV in the germline V gene (reference sequence). V lost 0 bases, J lost 3 bases, and 7 bases lay in between. The CDR3 sequence is 14 residues long.

This clonotype was seen a few times. This chain joins TRBV2 and TRBJ2-1; 12 bases align to TRBD2. The V and J ends lost 3 bases and 2 bases, in that order; junction bases with no gene match: 14. The V gene's germline CDR1 is SNHLY and CDR2 FYNNEI. The CDR3 extends over 20 amino acids. Here the CDR3 DNA reads TGTGCCAGCAGTGATCCCCACCCGACTAGCGGGGGACCCACCTACAATGAGCAGTTCTTC. Translation gives CASSDPHPTSGGPTYNEQFF.

This clonotype appeared a few times. The rearrangement uses TRBV20-1 and TRBJ1-1; no definite D call. Germline assignment: CDR1 DFQATT and CDR2 SNEGSKA (reference sequence). The CDR3 has 11 residues. V gave up 1 base and J gave up 7 bases, with 7 bases separating them. The CDR3 nucleotides are TGCAGTGCTAGAGGCACAGTTGAAGCTTTCTTT. It specifies CSARGTVEAFF.

V is TRBV15 and J is TRBJ2-1; tentative D call: TRBD2 (6 bases). Trimming shortened V by 2 bases and J by 0 bases, and 14 bases separated the two germline ends. There are 17 residues in the CDR3. CDR1 is LNHNV, CDR2 YYDKDF, per germline (reference sequence). As DNA, the CDR3 is TGTGCCACCAGCAGACCTACTAGCAAGAGCTCCTACAATGAGCAGTTCTTC. Its translation: CATSRPTSKSSYNEQFF.

This clonotype was recorded a few times. The chain combines TRBV28 with TRBJ1-5; 8 bases are shared with TRBD1. V was pared by 2 bases and J by 2 bases, with 5 bases of the junction left unmatched. In germline, CDR1 is MDHEN, CDR2 SYDVKM. There are 16 residues in the CDR3. The CDR3 nucleotides read TGTGCCAGCAGTTTAATCCAGGGGGCGCGCAATCAGCCCCAGCATTTT. It codes for CASSLIQGARNQPQHF.

The chain couples TRBV28 to TRBJ2-5, with D possibly TRBD1 on 6 matching bases. From germline, CDR1 is MDHEN and CDR2 SYDVKM. The V and J ends lost 4 bases and 5 bases respectively, with 17 bases between them. This CDR3 has 15 amino acids. The CDR3 loop reads CASSYRARDEETQYF. Here the CDR3 DNA reads TGTGCCAGCAGTTACAGGGCCCGGGATGAGGAGACCCAGTACTTC. Variable domain in full (rest from reference TRBV28 and TRBJ2-5): DVKVTQSSRYLVKRTGEKVFLECVQDMDHENMFWYRQDPGLGLRLIYFSYDVKMKEKGDIPEGYSVSREKKERFSLILESASTNQTSMYLCASSYRARDEETQYFGPGTRLLVL.

V gene TRBV5-6 combines with J gene TRBJ2-3; tentatively, D is TRBD1 (6 bases). The V gene lost 1 base and the J gene lost 4 bases, with 19 bases spanning the gap. The CDR3 covers 17 residues. CDR1 and CDR2 (germline): SGHDT, YYEEEE. The chain's CDR3 is CASSLNPGGGSPDTQYF. The CDR3 DNA reads as TGTGCCAGCAGCTTGAACCCCGGTGGGGGCTCCCCAGATACGCAGTATTTT. Variable domain in full (rest from reference TRBV5-6 and TRBJ2-3): DAGVTQSPTHLIKTRGQQVTLRCSPKSGHDTVSWYQQALGQGPQFIFQYYEEEERQRGNFPDRFSGHQFPNYSSELNVNALLLGDSALYLCASSLNPGGGSPDTQYFGPGTRLTVL.